A single sample is the source of the 12 T cell receptor beta chains below, sequenced in a study of a mutant IDH1 vaccine in newly diagnosed glioma. No antigen has been identified for these receptors. Libraries were prepared by immunoSEQ multiplex PCR; TCRdb keeps only in-frame clonotypes and omits some of them. The table records 65,000 or so clones, about 85% of them present only once. Time point noted: week 23, last vaccination. Every vaccine dose comprised 300 ug of mutant IDH1 20-mer peptide plus topical imiquimod. Here the sequenced sample was PBMCs, taken from a glioma patient whose treatment included an IDH1 peptide vaccine. These receptors all come from a man aged 25 to 40 with glioma.

CDR3 loop: CASSESGEIMEQYF. CDR3 nucleotides: TGTGCCAGCAGTGAGTCCGGGGAGATCATGGAGCAGTACTTC. The chain is built from TRBV25-1 and TRBJ2-7; D possibly corresponds to TRBD2 (5 bases). CDR3 size: 14 residues. CDR1 and CDR2 from the germline V gene are MGHDK and SYGVNS. With 3 bases removed from V and 7 bases from J, the gap between germline ends came to 16 bases.

This clone was counted a single time. The chain has TRBV5-1 and TRBJ1-5, with D possibly matching TRBD1 (5 bases). This CDR3 spans 15 amino acids. CDR1 and CDR2 (germline): SGHRS, YFSETQ. Trimming shortened V by 0 bases and J by 6 bases, and 13 bases separated the two germline ends. The CDR3 DNA sequence: TGCGCCAGCAGCTTGGGGGTCCAGGGCGGTCAGCCCCAGCATTTT. As protein: CASSLGVQGGQPQHF.

This chain connects TRBV7-2 to TRBJ2-7; D is unclear. This CDR3 comprises 17 residues. Germline values: CDR1 SGHTA, CDR2 FQGNSA. V gave up 4 bases and J gave up 2 bases, with 21 bases separating them. CDR3 DNA sequence: TGTGCCAGCAGCTATTGGGTCTTTAAGGTCGGCACCTACGAGCAGTACTTC. It codes for CASSYWVFKVGTYEQYF.

The chain employs TRBV6-1 and TRBJ1-5; tentatively, D is TRBD1 (5 bases). V was shortened by 4 bases and J by 0 bases, with 10 bases between the two germline ends. CDR1 and CDR2 from the germline V gene are MNHNS and SASEGT. This CDR3 has 15 residues. In DNA, the CDR3 is TGTGCCAGCAGTGGAAAAGGGGATAGCAATCAGCCCCAGCATTTT. Translating gives CASSGKGDSNQPQHF.

The chain is built from TRBV6-5 and TRBJ2-7, with D perhaps given as TRBD1 or TRBD2 (5 bases each). This CDR3 is built from 14 residues. In germline, CDR1 is MNHEY, CDR2 SVGAGI. Between the trimmed V and J ends, which lost 6 bases and 7 bases, there was a span of 19 bases. DNA of the CDR3: TGTGCCAGCAGCCAAAGGGACGGTCAGGGAGAGCAGTACTTC. Protein sequence: CASSQRDGQGEQYF.

This chain joins TRBV4-1 and TRBJ2-1; D may be TRBD1 (6 bases). Germline values: CDR1 MGHRA, CDR2 YSYEKL. Deletions cut 1 base from V and 3 bases from J, with 16 bases between. The CDR3 totals 17 residues. This chain's CDR3 is CASSQGYTGTIYNEQFF. In DNA, the CDR3 is TGCGCCAGCAGCCAAGGTTATACAGGGACCATCTACAATGAGCAGTTCTTC.

The genes are TRBV15 and TRBJ2-7, with a weak D call TRBD2 (5 bases). CDR1 is LNHNV and CDR2 is YYDKDF in the germline V gene (reference sequence). Trimming pared 1 base from V and 0 bases from J, leaving 10 bases between. The CDR3 spans 15 residues. This CDR3 reads CATSRAGWSSYEQYF. Written as DNA, the CDR3 is TGTGCCACCAGCAGAGCGGGGTGGAGCTCCTACGAGCAGTACTTC.

This clone was seen only a few times. This rearrangement joins TRBV12-5 to TRBJ2-1, with 8 bases that match TRBD1. The CDR3 consists of 15 residues. The ends lost 2 bases at V and 9 bases at J; junction bases unmatched: 9. Germline V CDR1 and CDR2: LGHNT, FRNRAP. The CDR3 loop reads CASGLMTGVTGEQFF. As DNA, the CDR3 is TGTGCTAGTGGTTTGATGACAGGGGTAACGGGTGAGCAGTTCTTC.

The rearrangement links TRBV30 to TRBJ1-2; 7 bases align to TRBD1. The CDR3 is 13 residues long. CDR1 GTSNPN and CDR2 SVGIG come from the germline V gene (reference sequence). V shed 4 bases and J 4 bases; nucleotides not matched to a gene: 6. The CDR3 region is CAWMRQGVYGYTF. DNA for the CDR3: TGTGCCTGGATGAGACAGGGTGTCTATGGCTACACCTTC.

This clone has only one observation. The chain recombines TRBV10-2 with TRBJ2-7, with 8 bases that match TRBD1. The length of the CDR3 is 13 residues. Per germline, CDR1 WSHSY and CDR2 SAAADI. With 6 bases clipped from V and 6 bases from J, the junction kept 7 bases outside the gene matches. CDR3 protein: CASSIQGVGEQYF. CDR3 coding DNA: TGCGCCAGCAGCATACAGGGGGTAGGCGAGCAGTACTTC.

The V gene is TRBV6-4, the J gene TRBJ2-2; D is uncertain. The CDR3 runs to 14 residues. CDR1 and CDR2 (germline): MRHNA, SNTAGT. V lost 4 bases and J 0 bases, leaving 6 bases between the germline ends. The CDR3 nucleotides read TGTGCCAGCAGTGGTGCGACGAACACCGGGGAGCTGTTTTTT. As protein: CASSGATNTGELFF.

The chain is built from TRBV11-3 and TRBJ1-1; 7 positions match TRBD1. V was clipped by 8 bases and J by 4 bases; unmatched bases: 7. CDR1 is SGHNT and CDR2 is YENEEA in the germline V gene. The CDR3 is 13 amino acids. The CDR3, as DNA: TGTGCCAGCGGAGGGGGCTTGGGCACTGAAGCTTTCTTT. It codes for CASGGGLGTEAFF.